The present T cell receptor (beta chain) was sequenced within a study of beta chain features in type 1 diabetes (dated by TCRdb to 2016 to 2018). For context, the study as a whole: Patients and healthy donors did not differ in mean age, gender distribution, total cell number or subset yield. A total of around 110,000,000 sorted cells were examined across all samples, and a strong correlation was observed between cell number per subset and RNA yield. The study compared TCRB repertoires of sorted circulating CD4+ T cell subsets between recently diagnosed type 1 diabetes patients and matched healthy donors. Naive and central memory subsets were obtained from all 30 or so donors, but regulatory and stem cell-like memory subsets were isolated from only 8 patients and 8 healthy donors.

The CDR3 runs 16 amino acids, cysteine and phenylalanine included. Kept here is only the CDR3 DNA, which spans 48 bases and is read in frame from base 1. Trimmed from V: 0 bases; trimmed from J: 9 bases; junction bases lacking a gene match: 8. For CDR1 and CDR2, the germline V gene lists LGHNA and YSLEER. What the study reported, not specific to this receptor: Shorter templates might be favored by PCR, yet because patient and control samples were amplified and corrected together, any such skew would affect both groups equally. Naive, central memory and regulatory TCRB repertoires appeared to be more alike among patients than among healthy donors. HLA sub-analyses involved small numbers of individuals, so any influence of HLA type on TCRB rearrangement remained unresolved. At VDJ recombination sites, type 1 diabetes patients had fewer insertions and more deleted nucleotides, which implies abnormalities in thymic rearrangement. Type 1 diabetes patients showed a moderate but significant shortening of TCRB CDR3 length in all four CD4+ subsets. Because cDNA rather than genomic DNA was sequenced, highly expressing activated cells could have been over-represented, although no difference in activation and CD3 levels was found between groups.

The High Capacity cDNA Reverse Transcription Kit was used to reverse transcribe all of the isolated RNA, meaning that expressed TCRB transcripts were what got sequenced. Deep immunoSEQ sequencing was applied to naive, central memory and regulatory T cell samples, giving an average of roughly 3.6 million total reads per sample. After sorted cells were lysed in RLT buffer, RNA was extracted with DNase-treated RNeasy Micro or Mini kits, with the choice depending on cell number. To prevent cross-contamination, every cell subset was processed on its own, while patient and healthy donor samples were processed together. TCRB sequences were amplified from cDNA with the immunoSEQ multiplex PCR, producing 87-bp fragments spanning the CDR3 region. Sequencing of the amplicons was done on the Illumina HiSeq platform. The original methods were these. Synthetic template baselines were used to correct PCR bias computationally, reads within Hamming distance 2 were collapsed together, and singletons that could not be merged were discarded. Reads were aligned against IMGT to assign V, D and J genes, CDR3 length and insertions or deletions at six rearrangement sites. Within each subset, clonotype counts were normalized to sorted cell number, and only after that were true diversity and Gini coefficients computed with the tcR R package. The overlap coefficient, calculated on TCRB nucleotide sequences, was used to measure repertoire sharing. The table was pulled from immuneACCESS by TCRdb, which kept in-frame rearrangements only. Such tables lose some clones; where checked, under half of the loss comes from unresolved V genes, and the rest has no known cause. Clone size and V and J calls were adopted from that table, with D and trimming inferred from the DNA. The sample includes almost 350,000 clones, with around 9.3% observed a single time. The leading ten clones occupy 1% of the sample.

This clone appeared a few times. Its antigen remains undetermined. No much larger clonotype is one base removed from it; base qualities were not supplied. From each donor, a single peripheral blood sample of around 120 mL on average was drawn into heparinised tubes. A BD FACSAria II and a panel including CD45RO, CCR7, CD25, CD127, CD95 and CD27 were used to sort naive, central memory, regulatory and stem cell-like memory CD4+ T cells. A purity above 98% was achieved for all sorted populations. Right away, PBMCs were isolated by Lymphoprep density gradient centrifugation and were stained directly, with no culture step. Samples were stained and sorted in pairs, with one healthy donor and one patient per experiment, so that batch effects were minimized.

Sequenced: central memory CD4+ T cells from blood. This clonotype originated in a man aged 30 to 45 with type 1 diabetes. The rearranged chain carries TRBV4-3 and TRBJ2-1; 10 middle bases align to TRBD2. In nucleotides, the sequence is TGCGCCAGCAGCCAAGATATGAGCGGGGGGGGAAGTGAGCAGTTCTTC. Translated, this gives CASSQDMSGGGSEQFF.